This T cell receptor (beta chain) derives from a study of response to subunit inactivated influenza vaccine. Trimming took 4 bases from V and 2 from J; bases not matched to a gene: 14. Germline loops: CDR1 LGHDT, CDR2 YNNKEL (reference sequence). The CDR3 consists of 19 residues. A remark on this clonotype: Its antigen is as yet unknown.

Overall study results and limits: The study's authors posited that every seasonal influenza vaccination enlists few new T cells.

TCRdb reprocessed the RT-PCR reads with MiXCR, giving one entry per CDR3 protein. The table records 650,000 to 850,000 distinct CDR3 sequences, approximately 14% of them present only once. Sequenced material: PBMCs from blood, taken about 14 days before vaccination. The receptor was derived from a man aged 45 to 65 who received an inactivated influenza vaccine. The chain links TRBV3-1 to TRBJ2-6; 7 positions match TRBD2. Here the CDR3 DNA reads TGTGCCAGCAGCCTAAATAAGCGGGGCCTAAGTACTGGGGCCAACGTCCTGACTTTC. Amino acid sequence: CASSLNKRGLSTGANVLTF. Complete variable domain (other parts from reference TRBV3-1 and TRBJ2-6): DTAVSQTPKYLVTQMGNDKSIKCEQNLGHDTMYWYKQDSKKFLKIMFSYNNKELIINETVPNRFSPKSPDKAHLNLHINSLELGDSAVYFCASSLNKRGLSTGANVLTFGAGSRLTVL.